One sample yielded the 13 T cell receptor beta chains listed below, sequenced in a study of T cell responses to AZD1222 COVID-19 vaccine. The data were produced by immunoSEQ multiplex PCR, yet TCRdb's version contains in-frame clones alone and is incomplete. The sample shows some 47,000 clones, over 80% of them seen only once. This specimen was peripheral blood, taken on day 0 of AZD1222 vaccination. These receptors came from an adult in good health.

The CDR3 DNA is TGTGCCAGCAGCGTAGCTAGCGGGAGTATCTACGAGCAGTACTTC. It encodes CASSVASGSIYEQYF. This chain connects TRBV9 to TRBJ2-7, with 10 bases lining up with TRBD2. Per germline, CDR1 SGDLS and CDR2 YYNGEE. This CDR3 has 15 amino acids. The ends lost 0 bases at V and 3 bases at J; junction bases unmatched: 3.

J is TRBJ2-3 and V is TRBV2; 11 nucleotides align to TRBD2. V shed 3 bases and J 0 bases; nucleotides not matched to a gene: 11. The CDR3 runs to 19 residues. CDR1 is SNHLY and CDR2 is FYNNEI in the germline V gene. The CDR3 spells CASSDPRLAGHTSTDTQYF. CDR3 sequence (DNA): TGTGCCAGCAGTGATCCCCGACTAGCGGGGCACACTAGCACAGATACGCAGTATTTT.

The V gene is TRBV18, the J gene TRBJ2-7; D gene ambiguous. This CDR3 has 13 residues. Trimming took off 3 bases at V and 3 bases at J, with 9 bases between the two ends. Germline V gene lookup returns CDR1 KGHSH and CDR2 LQKENI. CDR3 DNA: TGTGCCAGCTCACCGGGAACAAACTACGAGCAGTACTTC. This encodes CASSPGTNYEQYF.

The chain has TRBV10-3 and TRBJ1-1; unclear D gene. In germline, CDR1 is ENHRY, CDR2 SYGVKD. Trimming cost V 2 bases and J 0 bases, with 10 bases left between them. This CDR3 region has 15 residues. Written as DNA, the CDR3 is TGTGCCATCAGTGAGCTAGCAGAGGTGAACACTGAAGCTTTCTTT. This gives the protein CAISELAEVNTEAFF.

This chain links TRBV11-2 with TRBJ1-2; TRBD1 is a possible D gene (5 bases). This CDR3 has 15 residues. CDR1 is SGHAT and CDR2 is FQNNGV in the germline V gene. The ends were cut back, 2 bases at V and 4 bases at J, with 14 bases in the middle. The CDR3 region is CASSLSRGAGYGYTF. CDR3 nucleotides: TGTGCCAGCAGCTTAAGTAGGGGCGCGGGCTATGGCTACACCTTC.

This chain joins TRBV10-3 and TRBJ1-2; TRBD1 might be the D (6 bases). This CDR3 contains 14 residues. Between the trimmed V and J ends, which lost 4 bases and 5 bases, there was a span of 14 bases. In germline, CDR1 is ENHRY, CDR2 SYGVKD. The CDR3 region is CAISGRGDNYGYTF. CDR3 nucleotides: TGTGCCATCAGTGGCAGGGGCGACAATTATGGCTACACCTTC.

V is TRBV29-1 and J is TRBJ2-1; 13 bases are a match to TRBD2. J was trimmed by 3 bases and V by 7 bases; bases with no gene match: 3. The CDR3 is 14 amino acids. The germline CDR1 and CDR2 sequences are SQVTM and ANQGSEA. As DNA, the CDR3 is TGCAGCGGAGGACTAGCGGGGGACTACAATGAGCAGTTCTTC. Its protein product is CSGGLAGDYNEQFF.

V and J are TRBV30 and TRBJ1-2; no clear D gene. The CDR3 has 11 amino acids. Trimming removed 8 bases from V and 1 base from J, with 8 bases in between. Germline V gives CDR1 GTSNPN, CDR2 SVGIG (reference sequence). The CDR3 DNA is TGTGCCGGGTTACTTAACTATGGCTACACCTTC. Its translation is CAGLLNYGYTF.

This clone has a handful of counts. This chain connects TRBV27 to TRBJ2-2; D might be TRBD1 (6 bases). CDR1 is MNHEY and CDR2 is SMNVEV in the germline V gene (reference sequence). The CDR3 is 13 amino acids. The ends were cut back, 6 bases at V and 5 bases at J, with 10 bases in the middle. Here the CDR3 DNA reads TGTGCCAGCAGCGACCAGGGGACCGGGGAGCTGTTTTTT. Protein: CASSDQGTGELFF.

The chain has TRBV19 and TRBJ2-5; D is undetermined. Germline CDR1 LNHDA, CDR2 SQIVND (reference sequence). The CDR3 is made up of 13 amino acids. Trimming took 6 bases from V and 7 from J, leaving 15 bases between them. The CDR3 bases are TGTGCCAGTAGCCCGGACCTAATGGGGACCCAGTACTTC. This codes for CASSPDLMGTQYF. Complete variable domain (other parts from reference TRBV19 and TRBJ2-5): DGGITQSPKYLFRKEGQNVTLSCEQNLNHDAMYWYRQDPGQGLRLIYYSQIVNDFQKGDIAEGYSVSREKKESFPLTVTSAQKNPTAFYLCASSPDLMGTQYFGPGTRLLVL.

This clone was seen only once. The chain recombines TRBV10-3 with TRBJ1-3, with TRBD1 as a possible D gene (5 bases). Trimming left V 11 bases short and J 0 bases short, with 17 bases between. The germline CDR1 and CDR2 sequences are ENHRY and SYGVKD. This CDR3 region has 15 residues. CDR3 in amino acids: CAVLRDVNSGNTIYF. The CDR3 nucleotides read TGTGCCGTGCTGAGGGACGTCAACTCTGGAAACACCATATATTTT.

The chain joins TRBV6-5 to TRBJ2-7; D assignment may be TRBD1 or TRBD2 (5 bases each). V lost 5 bases and J lost 0, with 11 bases in between. This CDR3 region has 14 residues. The germline V gene encodes CDR1 MNHEY and CDR2 SVGAGI. CDR3 region: CASSLGPSSYEQYF. CDR3 in DNA: TGTGCCAGCAGTCTGGGACCGAGCTCCTACGAGCAGTACTTC.

This clone was detected once. The rearrangement uses TRBV24-1 and TRBJ2-2; D call uncertain. Germline V CDR1 and CDR2: KGHDR, SFDVKD. The CDR3 has 16 residues. The ends were cut back, 6 bases at V and 2 bases at J, with 15 bases in the middle. CDR3: CATSNSRPSNTGELFF. CDR3 sequence (DNA): TGTGCCACCAGTAACTCGCGCCCCAGCAACACCGGGGAGCTGTTTTTT.